One sample yielded the 22 T cell receptor beta chains listed below, sequenced in a study of beta chain features in type 1 diabetes. Expressed TCRB transcripts were sequenced after all isolated RNA was converted to cDNA. Data came from immunoSEQ multiplex PCR; TCRdb stores just in-frame clones and leaves some out. The sample contains around 500,000 clones, roughly 30% of which appear only once. The specimen sequenced was naive CD4+ T cells from blood. These receptors were taken from a man between 18 and 29 years old in good health.

This rearrangement joins TRBV6-6 to TRBJ1-3; 8 bases match TRBD1. CDR3 size: 16 residues. Germline trimming cut 2 bases from V and 4 bases from J; bases unmatched to any gene: 7. Germline lookup yields CDR1 MNHNY and CDR2 SVGAGI (reference sequence). CDR3 loop: CASSYGQGAKGNTIYF. CDR3 nucleotide sequence: TGTGCCAGCAGTTACGGGCAGGGGGCGAAGGGAAACACCATATATTTT.

This clone appeared a few times. The rearrangement joins TRBV19 to TRBJ1-1, with 8 bases lining up with TRBD1. This CDR3 has 15 residues. After removal of 5 bases from V and 4 bases from J, the junction contained 9 bases not matched to a gene. CDR1 is LNHDA, CDR2 SQIVND, per germline (reference sequence). CDR3 nucleotides: TGTGCCAGTAGTCCCCGACAGGGGCCGGGCACTGAAGCTTTCTTT. Protein: CASSPRQGPGTEAFF.

This clone was picked up a small number of times. V is TRBV7-2 and J is TRBJ1-3; D call uncertain. The germline CDR1 and CDR2 sequences are SGHTA and FQGNSA. The CDR3 is 13 residues long. V lost 5 bases, J lost 0 bases, and 5 bases lay in between. Here the CDR3 reads CASSLDSGNTIYF. The CDR3 nucleotides read TGTGCCAGCAGCCTAGACTCTGGAAACACCATATATTTT.

The gene calls are TRBV7-2 and TRBJ2-7; 9 bases are shared with TRBD1. V was pared by 1 base and J by 2 bases, with 3 bases of the junction left unmatched. From germline, CDR1 is SGHTA and CDR2 FQGNSA. This CDR3 is built from 15 residues. CDR3 sequence: CASSLGTGVPYEQYF. The CDR3 coding sequence is TGTGCCAGCAGCTTAGGGACAGGGGTCCCCTACGAGCAGTACTTC.

Regarding this clone: Other DNA sequences from this sample encode an identical CDR3 as well. J is TRBJ2-1 and V is TRBV9, with a tentative D call TRBD1 (5 bases). V lost 0 bases to trimming and J lost 0 bases, with 7 bases between them. The CDR3 is 15 residues long. Looked up from germline, CDR1 is SGDLS and CDR2 is YYNGEE. The CDR3 region is CASSVGQSSYNEQFF. The DNA of the CDR3 is TGTGCCAGCAGCGTAGGACAGAGCTCCTACAATGAGCAGTTCTTC.

This chain joins TRBV6-5 and TRBJ2-1; D ambiguous. V was pared by 4 bases and J by 2 bases, with 9 bases between. The CDR3 length is 14 residues. CDR1 and CDR2 (germline): MNHEY, SVGAGI. The CDR3 region is CASSSGGAYNEQFF. The CDR3, as DNA: TGTGCCAGCAGTTCTGGCGGAGCCTACAATGAGCAGTTCTTC.

V usage is TRBV19 and J usage is TRBJ2-1, with a tentative D call TRBD2 (6 bases). The germline CDR1 and CDR2 sequences are LNHDA and SQIVND (reference sequence). CDR3 size: 14 residues. V was pared by 9 bases and J by 1 base, with 13 bases between. Here the CDR3 reads CASMEGGSYNEQFF. CDR3 nucleotide sequence: TGTGCCAGCATGGAGGGAGGATCCTACAATGAGCAGTTCTTC.

The gene calls are TRBV4-1 and TRBJ2-3; 8 bases map to TRBD2. The CDR3 has 17 amino acids. Germline-derived CDR1 and CDR2 are MGHRA and YSYEKL. V trimming: 1 base; J trimming: 0 bases; junction bases outside the gene matches: 6. CDR3 loop: CASSQVLLAASTDTQYF. The CDR3 DNA follows: TGCGCCAGCAGCCAAGTCCTACTAGCGGCTAGCACAGATACGCAGTATTTT.

This clone appeared a few times. The chain is built from TRBV7-2 and TRBJ2-7; no clear D. Between the trimmed V and J ends, which lost 3 bases and 2 bases, there was a span of 5 bases. CDR1 is SGHTA, CDR2 FQGNSA, per germline. The CDR3 length is 12 residues. CDR3: CASSFGTYEQYF. In DNA, the CDR3 is TGTGCCAGCAGCTTCGGAACCTACGAGCAGTACTTC.

This rearrangement joins TRBV2 to TRBJ2-1, with a weak D call TRBD2 (5 bases). Germline values: CDR1 SNHLY, CDR2 FYNNEI. The ends were cut back, 5 bases at V and 2 bases at J, with 13 bases in the middle. The CDR3 is 15 amino acids. The CDR3 nucleotides are TGTGCCAGCAGTCTAATAGCGACCCCCTACAATGAGCAGTTCTTC. Its translation: CASSLIATPYNEQFF.

In this sample, this clone turned up a few times. The chain combines TRBV29-1 with TRBJ1-1; the D is unclear. Per germline, CDR1 SQVTM and CDR2 ANQGSEA. CDR3 length: 11 residues. V was clipped by 3 bases and J by 3 bases, with 5 bases between them. The CDR3 nucleotides are TGCAGCGTTGACTCGGACACTGAAGCTTTCTTT. Translation: CSVDSDTEAFF.

The chain employs TRBV11-2 and TRBJ2-5; 7 bases map to TRBD1. The CDR3 length is 13 residues. The ends lost 1 base at V and 4 bases at J; junction bases unmatched: 0. CDR1 SGHAT and CDR2 FQNNGV come from the germline V gene. CDR3: CASSLAGGETQYF. The CDR3 DNA reads as TGTGCCAGCAGCTTAGCAGGGGGAGAGACCCAGTACTTC.

CDR3 DNA sequence: TGTGCCAGCGGTGACCCGGGACAGTTTACTACCGGGGAGCTGTTTTTT. This translates into CASGDPGQFTTGELFF. V gene TRBV28 combines with J gene TRBJ2-2; TRBD1 matches 7 bases. The V gene end was trimmed by 8 bases and the J gene end by 5 bases; junction bases not matched to a gene: 14. From germline, CDR1 is MDHEN and CDR2 SYDVKM. The CDR3 has 16 residues.

The chain joins TRBV5-1 to TRBJ2-5; TRBD2 matches at 14 bases. Germline V gene lookup returns CDR1 SGHRS and CDR2 YFSETQ. V trimming: 6 bases; J trimming: 5 bases; junction bases outside the gene matches: 6. CDR3 length: 15 residues. For the CDR3, the DNA is TGCGCCAGCATGGGGACTAGCGGGAGTCTTGAGACCCAGTACTTC. Translating gives CASMGTSGSLETQYF.

This clone was seen a few times. V usage is TRBV19 and J usage is TRBJ1-1, with TRBD1 as a possible D gene (5 bases). The V end lost 4 bases, the J end lost 5 bases, and 8 bases lay between the germline ends. This CDR3 has 12 residues. Germline V lookup: CDR1 LNHDA, CDR2 SQIVND (reference sequence). The CDR3 protein is CASSKRGTEAFF. In nucleotides, the CDR3 is TGTGCCAGTAGTAAACGGGGGACTGAAGCTTTCTTT. Supplemented by reference TRBV19 and TRBJ1-1, the full variable domain reads DGGITQSPKYLFRKEGQNVTLSCEQNLNHDAMYWYRQDPGQGLRLIYYSQIVNDFQKGDIAEGYSVSREKKESFPLTVTSAQKNPTAFYLCASSKRGTEAFFGQGTRLTVV.

The chain uses TRBV9 and TRBJ2-3; D is unresolved. Trimming removed 0 bases from V and 1 base from J, with 12 bases in between. This CDR3 is built from 16 residues. The germline V gene has CDR1 SGDLS and CDR2 YYNGEE. CDR3 nucleotide sequence: TGTGCCAGCAGCGTAGGAGGCAGCCCACGCACAGATACGCAGTATTTT. Protein product: CASSVGGSPRTDTQYF.

Only a few counts were recorded for this clone. V gene TRBV15 combines with J gene TRBJ2-1; D is unclear. The CDR3 loop spans 12 amino acids. The V and J ends lost 2 bases and 3 bases respectively, with 2 bases between them. Germline CDR1 reads LNHNV; CDR2 reads YYDKDF (reference sequence). Written as DNA, the CDR3 is TGTGCCACCAGCAGACACTACAATGAGCAGTTCTTC. It yields the protein CATSRHYNEQFF. Complete variable domain (other parts from reference TRBV15 and TRBJ2-1): DAMVIQNPRYQVTQFGKPVTLSCSQTLNHNVMYWYQQKSSQAPKLLFHYYDKDFNNEADTPDNFQSRRPNTSFCFLDIRSPGLGDTAMYLCATSRHYNEQFFGPGTRLTVL.

The rearrangement joins TRBV18 to TRBJ2-7; D possibly matches TRBD1 or TRBD2 (5 bases each). The V and J ends lost 5 bases and 2 bases respectively, with 19 bases between them. Germline V CDR1 and CDR2: KGHSH, LQKENI. The CDR3 spans 16 residues. The CDR3 bases are TGTGCCAGCTCAATCTCTCTCGGGACCCGGGCCTACGAGCAGTACTTC. Protein sequence: CASSISLGTRAYEQYF.

The chain employs TRBV7-2 and TRBJ1-1, with D perhaps matching TRBD1 (5 bases). V shed 5 bases and J shed 4 bases, with 17 bases lying between them. From germline, CDR1 is SGHTA and CDR2 FQGNSA. CDR3 length equals 15 residues. The CDR3 loop is CASSPTVGRGTEAFF. CDR3 bases: TGTGCCAGCAGCCCCACCGTGGGGCGGGGCACTGAAGCTTTCTTT.

The chain links TRBV5-1 to TRBJ2-3; no reliable D call. There are 15 residues in the CDR3. V gave up 0 bases and J gave up 4 bases, with 12 bases separating them. Germline values: CDR1 SGHRS, CDR2 YFSETQ. This CDR3 is CASSLGQWLSDTQYF. The CDR3 DNA is TGCGCCAGCAGCTTGGGCCAGTGGTTGTCAGATACGCAGTATTTT.

The table lists this clone with a few counts. This chain connects TRBV10-3 to TRBJ2-1; 8 positions match TRBD2. There are 16 residues in the CDR3. Losses at the gene ends were 5 bases for V and 6 bases for J; bases not matched to a gene: 12. Germline V CDR1 and CDR2: ENHRY, SYGVKD. The CDR3 loop reads CAISSSLRTSSNEQFF. The CDR3 DNA sequence: TGTGCCATCAGTTCAAGCCTACGGACTAGCAGCAATGAGCAGTTCTTC.

This clone was seen a few times. Germline is not matched at one junction end, which may reflect a read error. CDR3 region: CASSLDRRWDF. The CDR3 nucleotides read TGTGCCAGCAGTTTGGACAGGAGGTGGGACTTC. The chain links TRBV28 to TRBJ2-4; 7 bases are shared with TRBD1. The CDR3 totals 11 residues. Germline V lookup: CDR1 MDHEN, CDR2 SYDVKM.